One and the same sample provided the 9 T cell receptor beta chains below, sequenced in a study of blood T cell repertoires in COVID-19. The data were produced by immunoSEQ multiplex PCR, yet TCRdb's version contains in-frame clones alone and is incomplete. The table includes approximately 41,000 clones, more than 75% detected once. Input material: peripheral blood. These receptors all stem from a human donor in a cohort sampled during active COVID-19.

The chain carries TRBV14 and TRBJ2-1; 13 bases agree with TRBD2. The length of the CDR3 is 20 residues. V dropped 4 bases and J dropped 4; count of bases not matched to a gene: 16. Germline V lookup: CDR1 SGHDN, CDR2 FVKESK. CDR3 amino acids: CASSLLLAGGPKLPYNEQFF. The CDR3 DNA sequence: TGTGCCAGCAGCCTCCTACTAGCGGGAGGGCCAAAATTACCTTACAATGAGCAGTTCTTC.

The rearrangement uses TRBV6-1 and TRBJ2-7; the match to TRBD2 covers 12 bases. The CDR3 runs 16 residues. The junction had 11 bases not matched to a gene; V was cut back by 4 bases and J by 7 bases. CDR1 is MNHNS and CDR2 is SASEGT in the germline V gene. The CDR3 bases are TGTGCCAGCAGTGGGGCACTAGCGGGAGGCAGCGGGGAGCAGTACTTC. Protein sequence: CASSGALAGGSGEQYF.

The rearrangement joins TRBV19 to TRBJ1-1; D is possibly TRBD1 (6 bases). Trimming removed 10 bases from V and 11 bases from J, with 14 bases in between. CDR3 length equals 10 residues. Germline V CDR1 and CDR2: LNHDA, SQIVND (reference sequence). CDR3 region: CATYSGVAFF. The CDR3 region has the DNA TGTGCCACCTATTCAGGGGTCGCTTTCTTT.

The chain is built from TRBV20-1 and TRBJ2-7; D is possibly TRBD1 (5 bases). CDR3 size: 15 residues. From germline, CDR1 is DFQATT and CDR2 SNEGSKA (reference sequence). V dropped 4 bases and J dropped 4 bases, with 20 bases sitting between them. CDR3 nucleotide sequence: TGCAGTGCTATTGATCCCCGACAGCAGACATACGAGCAGTACTTC. It specifies CSAIDPRQQTYEQYF.

The chain joins TRBV5-1 to TRBJ2-3, with 8 positions matching TRBD1. CDR3 length: 17 residues. The V gene's germline CDR1 is SGHRS and CDR2 YFSETQ. J gave up 6 bases and V 4 bases, and 16 bases lay outside the gene matches. Here the CDR3 DNA reads TGCGCCAGCAGCGCCGGGACAGGAGATTCTCACTGGGATACGCAGTATTTT. Translation gives CASSAGTGDSHWDTQYF.

V is TRBV7-5 and J is TRBJ1-1; the tabulated D call, TRBD1, remains unverified against the DNA. TRBV7-5 is described as a pseudogene. The CDR3 totals 14 residues. CDR3 sequence: CVRSAGQGLGEAFF. The CDR3 DNA is TGTGTCAGAAGCGCAGGACAGGGTCTGGGGGAAGCTTTCTTT.

The CDR3 reads CAWSDLIGRVKNGELFF. The DNA of the CDR3 is TGTGCCTGGAGCGATCTAATAGGCAGGGTCAAGAACGGGGAGCTGTTTTTT. V and J are TRBV30 and TRBJ2-2; TRBD1 might be the D (5 bases). The CDR3 has 17 amino acids. In germline, CDR1 is GTSNPN, CDR2 SVGIG (reference sequence). V was trimmed by 3 bases and J by 7 bases, leaving 24 bases between them.

This chain joins TRBV9 and TRBJ2-7; D is possibly TRBD2 (8 bases). CDR1 is SGDLS and CDR2 is YYNGEE in the germline V gene. V was shortened by 3 bases and J by 10 bases, with 14 bases between the two germline ends. The CDR3 runs 12 residues. The CDR3: CASSAREGAQYF. The CDR3 nucleotides read TGTGCCAGCAGCGCCCGGGAGGGGGCTCAGTACTTC.

The V call is TRBV27, the J call TRBJ2-1, with 11 nucleotides matching TRBD2. Germline V gives CDR1 MNHEY, CDR2 SMNVEV (reference sequence). After removal of 6 bases from V and 4 bases from J, the junction contained 14 bases not matched to a gene. The CDR3 consists of 18 residues. The CDR3 region is CASSSLTAGLAEYNEQFF. CDR3 coding DNA: TGTGCCAGCAGCTCCCTAACTGCGGGACTAGCGGAATACAATGAGCAGTTCTTC.